The clone carrying this TCR beta chain was detected a few times. Sequencing used immunoSEQ multiplex PCR; TCRdb keeps in-frame clones, though not all of them. The sample yields approximately 60,000 clones, around 76% seen once. This sample was taken from a study of blood T cell repertoires in COVID-19. Study overall: Material from acute and convalescent COVID-19 was sourced from the United States, Italy and Spain. From T cells, B-cell-depleted T cells, or PBMCs came the material, which was cDNA or gDNA.

With V trimmed by 6 bases and J by 7 bases, 5 bases remained unmatched. The CDR3 totals 13 residues. The sequence was collected from a man between 45 and 60 years old with active or convalescent COVID-19. V and J are TRBV12-3 or TRBV12-4 and TRBJ1-4; 7 bases map to TRBD1. Sample: peripheral blood. CDR3 sequence reads: CASRIGTAEKLFF. The CDR3 region has the DNA TGTGCCAGCAGGATCGGGACAGCTGAAAAACTGTTTTTT.